A selection of T cell receptor beta chains follows, all from one sample in a study of cytomegalovirus exposure and HLA in healthy donors. TCRdb's copy holds only in-frame clones and misses some; the assay was immunoSEQ multiplex PCR. Among 150,000 to 200,000 clones listed, over 60% were seen once. Specimen: PBMCs. The receptors come from a man aged 50-60 years in good health and CMV-seropositive. CDR3s include the opening cysteine and the closing phenylalanine or tryptophan. D genes are given only for firm matches. Size tells how often a clone was seen (once, few, many) or the class of an expanded clone, and some rows leave it out.

DNA: TGCGCCAGCAGCCAAGTACGTGGCAGGGTAGACGAAAAACTGTTTTTT
CDR3: CASSQVRGRVDEKLFF
J: TRBJ1-4
V: TRBV4-1
size: -
D: -

DNA: TGTGCCAGCAGCATCGTCGGGGGAAATAGCAATCAGCCCCAGCATTTT
CDR3: CASSIVGGNSNQPQHF
J: TRBJ1-5
V: TRBV7-2
size: -
D: -

DNA: TGTGCCAGCAGTGAGCGACAGGCGAATACCTATGGCTACACCTTC
CDR3: CASSERQANTYGYTF
J: TRBJ1-2
V: TRBV6-1
size: -
D: -

DNA: TGTGCCAGTAGCGACAGGGGTTATGGCTACACCTTC
CDR3: CASSDRGYGYTF
J: TRBJ1-2
V: TRBV19
size: -
D: TRBD1

DNA: TGTGCCATCTCGAACGGGGACTCTGGGGCCAACGTCCTGACTTTC
CDR3: CAISNGDSGANVLTF
J: TRBJ2-6
V: TRBV10-3
size: -
D: -

DNA: TGTGCCAGCAGCTTAGACCTAGAGGAAAAACTGTTTTTT
CDR3: CASSLDLEEKLFF
J: TRBJ1-4
V: TRBV11-1
size: once
D: -

DNA: TGTGCCAGCAGTTTGGGGGGATATAGCAATCAGCCCCAGCATTTT
CDR3: CASSLGGYSNQPQHF
J: TRBJ1-5
V: TRBV28
size: -
D: -

DNA: TGTGCCAGCAGTGTATTTCAGAATGAAAAACTGTTTTTT
CDR3: CASSVFQNEKLFF
J: TRBJ1-4
V: TRBV2
size: -
D: -

DNA: TGCAGCGGCAGAATGGGAGGAAACTATGGCTACACCTTC
CDR3: CSGRMGGNYGYTF
J: TRBJ1-2
V: TRBV29-1
size: once
D: -

DNA: TGTGCCAGCAGCCGCGGGGGGGAATCATCTAGCACAGATACGCAGTATTTT
CDR3: CASSRGGESSSTDTQYF
J: TRBJ2-3
V: TRBV5-4
size: -
D: TRBD2

DNA: TGTGCCTGGAAATTCCAGGGATCTTTTTCACCCCTCCACTTT
CDR3: CAWKFQGSFSPLHF
J: TRBJ1-6
V: TRBV30
size: -
D: -

DNA: TGTGCCAGCAGCTTAGAGCGAGCTAGCGGGGGGGCCCATGAGCAGTTCTTC
CDR3: CASSLERASGGAHEQFF
J: TRBJ2-1
V: TRBV7-6
size: -
D: TRBD2